The rows below give T cell receptor beta chains drawn from one sample of a study of blood T cell repertoires in COVID-19. Clones were sequenced by immunoSEQ multiplex PCR, and TCRdb holds only the in-frame ones, with some missing. The table records 40,000 to 55,000 clones, approximately 80% of them present only once. Material for sequencing was peripheral blood. The source of these receptors is a man aged 70 or older with acute or convalescent COVID-19. The conserved cysteine and the conserved F or W are not part of the CDR3 here. The order of the fields is J gene, V gene, CDR3 protein.

TRBJ1-2,TRBV27,ASRQDLGYGYT
TRBJ2-7,TRBV7-2,ASSLAQQAYEQY
TRBJ1-2,TRBV6-1,ASSEQGARGYT
TRBJ1-3,TRBV9,ASSVAPGQLVTGNTIY
TRBJ2-3,TRBV5-1,ASSLSPSPDTDTQY
TRBJ1-2,TRBV28,ASRPRGGAAPNYGYT
TRBJ2-1,TRBV18,ASSLQGNEQF
TRBJ1-1,TRBV4-3,ASSQGGMNTEAF
TRBJ2-1,TRBV19,ASSITGVGGYSEQF
TRBJ1-4,TRBV14,ASSKPGVLDEKLF
TRBJ1-1,TRBV5-1,ASSYSGGANTEAF
TRBJ2-7,TRBV29-1,SVARLQDSYEQY
TRBJ2-7,TRBV28,ASSLVSSGAYYEQY
TRBJ2-7,TRBV5-1,ASRTEGYEQY
TRBJ1-2,TRBV9,ASSPGRGNYGYT
TRBJ1-5,TRBV5-4,ASTIQGSNQPQH
TRBJ1-2,TRBV7-3,ASSRDRGGYGYT
TRBJ1-2,TRBV27,ASSSTGIDGYT
TRBJ1-6,TRBV19,ASSIGSTGSASYNSPLH
TRBJ2-1,TRBV4-1,ASSQERGGYKSYNEQF
TRBJ2-1,TRBV19,ASSMGQVRETGSTYNEQF
TRBJ1-2,TRBV6-6,ASSYSKQGWYGYT
TRBJ1-4,TRBV10-3,APGDSREKLF
TRBJ1-3,TRBV6-5,ASSYSMAGAGNTIY
TRBJ1-4,TRBV3-1/TRBV3-2,ASSQDPGATNEKLF
TRBJ1-2,TRBV6-5,ATRDRGQDYGYT
TRBJ1-4,TRBV28,ASSYQGASEKLF
TRBJ2-1,TRBV19,ASSIGTSPNEQF
TRBJ2-4,TRBV3-1/TRBV3-2,ASSPGQGGVAKNIQY
TRBJ1-1,TRBV6-5,ASSRYTEAF
TRBJ1-2,TRBV12-3/TRBV12-4,ASSWGTEYGYT
TRBJ1-1,TRBV6-5,ASSYSQGMNTEAF
TRBJ1-4,TRBV5-1,ASALGRYDEKLF
TRBJ1-1,TRBV11-2,ASSLDFGQKRTEAF
TRBJ1-3,TRBV7-9,ASSLTGPGSGNTIY
TRBJ1-2,TRBV30,AWRRGGYT
TRBJ1-6,TRBV7-8,ASSFPTGSSYNSPLH
TRBJ1-2,TRBV1,TSSQDGTRDTPNFNYGYT
TRBJ1-1,TRBV18,ASSPRQAELNTEAF
TRBJ1-2,TRBV4-1,ASSQGGLLGGGYT
TRBJ1-2,TRBV6-5,ASSYTPSYGYT
TRBJ2-2,TRBV7-2,ASTPQGATTGELF
TRBJ1-1,TRBV19,ASRSGTGNTEAF
TRBJ1-2,TRBV9,ASSVAREVANYGYT
TRBJ2-3,TRBV18,ASSPGLNTDTQY
TRBJ2-1,TRBV11-2,ASSPSQRGIGNEQF
TRBJ2-7,TRBV6-2/TRBV6-3,ASSFQGSYEQY
TRBJ1-1,TRBV11-3,ASRRYRARAF
TRBJ2-7,TRBV2,ASSEQEERGNEQY
TRBJ1-2,TRBV19,ASSDRQGYRYGYT
TRBJ2-2,TRBV5-6,ASSFVGGTGELF
TRBJ2-3,TRBV19,ASSTGQGTDTQY
TRBJ1-5,TRBV30,AWSSGPNQPQH
TRBJ1-4,TRBV4-1,ASSSSSAGQGVGKLF
TRBJ1-2,TRBV2,ASMAGYGYT
TRBJ1-1,TRBV6-5,ASSSRLGRNPEAF
TRBJ2-7,TRBV9,ASSVGSTDRSYEQY
TRBJ1-5,TRBV6-6,ASSYSSVNQPQH